The 8 T cell receptor beta chains below all came from one sample that was sequenced in a study of cytomegalovirus exposure and HLA in healthy donors (dated by TCRdb to about 2017). The library was built by means of the immunoSEQ multiplex PCR assay. For the multiplex PCR, a mixture combining 60 forward primers for TCR Vbeta segments and 13 reverse primers for TCR Jbeta segments was used. TCRdb took this table from immuneACCESS and kept in-frame rearrangements with V and J called. Such tables lack part of the clones; where checked against another copy, unresolved V genes explain under half of the gap, and the rest is unexplained. For this sample there are about 190,000 clones; more than 75% appear just once. Roughly 1.3% of the sample is taken by the ten largest. Sequencing used PBMCs. The source of these receptors is a man aged 25 to 40 in good health and CMV-seronegative.

The chain uses TRBV27 and TRBJ2-5; TRBD2 matches 8 bases. Germline V gene data show CDR1 as MNHEY and CDR2 as SMNVEV (reference sequence). The CDR3 covers 21 residues. The V segment lost 5 bases and the J segment 5 bases; nucleotides outside the gene matches: 28. In DNA form, the CDR3 reads TGTGCCAGCAGTCCGCCGCTGGGAGACACGCGGGGGGAAAGTAGAAGTGAGACCCAGTACTTC. Translating gives CASSPPLGDTRGESRSETQYF.

V gene TRBV7-8 combines with J gene TRBJ2-3, with TRBD1 identical over 7 bases. CDR3 length equals 15 residues. Germline V gives CDR1 SGHVS, CDR2 FQNEAQ. V was clipped by 10 bases and J by 3 bases; unmatched bases: 13. For the CDR3, the DNA is TGTGCCACGTTATATACCGGGACAGAGACAGATACGCAGTATTTT. Its translation: CATLYTGTETDTQYF. Looking up the rest from reference TRBV7-8 and TRBJ2-3 gives the full variable domain: GAGVSQSPRYKVAKRGQDVALRCDPISGHVSLFWYQQALGQGPEFLTYFQNEAQLDKSGLPSDRFFAERPEGSVSTLKIQRTQQEDSAVYLCATLYTGTETDTQYFGPGTRLTVL.

The chain employs TRBV10-1 and TRBJ2-5, with unresolved D. Germline V gives CDR1 WNHNN, CDR2 SYGVQD (reference sequence). V dropped 5 bases and J dropped 1 base, with 8 bases sitting between them. The CDR3 has 13 amino acids. The CDR3 nucleotides read TGCGCCAGCAGTCGCGAGATCCAAGAGACCCAGTACTTC. The encoded protein is CASSREIQETQYF.

V and J are TRBV4-1 and TRBJ2-7; TRBD2 matches at 12 bases. This CDR3 has 14 residues. The V segment lost 3 bases and the J segment 6 bases; nucleotides outside the gene matches: 3. Germline values: CDR1 MGHRA, CDR2 YSYEKL. The CDR3 region has the DNA TGCGCCAGCAGCCAGACTAGCGGGAGTGCCGAGCAGTACTTC. Encoded protein: CASSQTSGSAEQYF.

The chain recombines TRBV7-8 with TRBJ2-1; 8 nucleotides line up with TRBD2. Losses at the gene ends were 4 bases for V and 4 bases for J; bases not matched to a gene: 9. CDR3 length: 16 residues. Per the germline V gene, CDR1 is SGHVS and CDR2 is FQNEAQ. This chain's CDR3 is CASSSPLAEKYNEQFF. In DNA, the CDR3 is TGTGCCAGCAGCTCTCCACTAGCGGAGAAATACAATGAGCAGTTCTTC. The full variable domain, rest sourced from reference TRBV7-8 and TRBJ2-1, is GAGVSQSPRYKVAKRGQDVALRCDPISGHVSLFWYQQALGQGPEFLTYFQNEAQLDKSGLPSDRFFAERPEGSVSTLKIQRTQQEDSAVYLCASSSPLAEKYNEQFFGPGTRLTVL.

The genes are TRBV7-9 and TRBJ2-7; D is unresolved. The CDR3 totals 14 residues. With 2 bases removed from V and 3 bases from J, the gap between germline ends came to 11 bases. Germline V lookup: CDR1 SEHNR, CDR2 FQNEAQ (reference sequence). Written as DNA, the CDR3 is TGTGCCAGCAGCTTAAATAGCCACGACTACGAGCAGTACTTC. Its translation is CASSLNSHDYEQYF.

The V call is TRBV18, the J call TRBJ2-2, with 9 bases that match TRBD1. CDR1 KGHSH and CDR2 LQKENI come from the germline V gene. The CDR3 has 15 residues. V shed 2 bases and J 5 bases; nucleotides not matched to a gene: 3. The CDR3 bases are TGTGCCAGCTCACCATGGGACAGGGATACCGGGGAGCTGTTTTTT. It is translated as CASSPWDRDTGELFF.

CDR3 bases: TGCAGCGTTGAAGGGGGGCTACAAGAGACCCAGTACTTC. Amino acids: CSVEGGLQETQYF. This rearrangement joins TRBV29-1 to TRBJ2-5; D is possibly TRBD1 (6 bases). The CDR3 loop spans 13 amino acids. V shed 1 base and J shed 2 bases, with 8 bases lying between them. Germline V gene lookup returns CDR1 SQVTM and CDR2 ANQGSEA.